Listed here is a single TCR beta chain. The sample is drawn from a study of blood T cell repertoires in COVID-19. On the study more broadly: Acute and convalescent COVID-19 specimens originated in the United States, Italy and Spain.

This CDR3 has 15 residues. Trimming cost V 3 bases and J 4 bases; bases outside gene matches: 6. Germline CDR1 reads SGHAT; CDR2 reads FQNNGV. Profiled with immunoSEQ multiplex PCR; TCRdb holds only in-frame clones, not every one. The sample has 200,000 or so clones; around 86% are singletons. The sample comprised peripheral blood. This chain links TRBV11-2 with TRBJ2-5; 9 bases align to TRBD2. The sequence was obtained from a man in his fifties or sixties with acute or convalescent COVID-19. The CDR3 protein is CASSLVAGGLETQYF. The CDR3 DNA sequence: TGTGCCAGCAGCTTGGTGGCGGGGGGGTTAGAGACCCAGTACTTC.